The entry below gives a single TCR beta chain sequence along with its context. Its antigen is currently unknown. Germline CDR1 SGHDN, CDR2 FVKESK. V was cut by 4 bases and J by 3 bases, with 12 bases left in between. The CDR3 covers 14 residues. Both about-4-week and about-12-week second-dose recipients were combined. Sequencing used immunoSEQ multiplex PCR; TCRdb keeps in-frame clones, though not all of them. The sample holds roughly 100,000 clones, about nine tenths seen once. The sample belongs to a study of T cell responses to AZD1222 COVID-19 vaccine. Overall study findings and caveats: Nearly half of the spike-specific TCRs reportedly recognize variant regions that carry no mutations. Vaccine-associated CD4 TCRs ranged over spike, dominating at 160-218 and 743-854.

The source material was peripheral blood, sampled 28 days after the second AZD1222 dose. The clonotype comes from an adult who received the AZD1222 COVID-19 vaccine. The chain recombines TRBV14 with TRBJ1-2; a possible D gene is TRBD1 (6 bases). The CDR3 protein is CASSPLNRDYGYTF. CDR3 in DNA: TGTGCCAGCAGCCCTCTTAACAGGGACTATGGCTACACCTTC.